Sequencing of this TCR beta chain was carried out in a study of identical twins. TCRdb processed the 5' RACE reads anew with MiXCR; each CDR3 protein has one entry. The profile covers roughly 770,000 distinct CDR3 sequences, with 15% to 20% appearing a single time and around 14% taken by the ten largest. Trimming at V came to 1 base and at J to 5 bases, leaving 18 bases not matched to a gene. The germline V gene has CDR1 SGHRS and CDR2 YFSETQ. The CDR3 spans 19 residues. Study-wide findings and caveats: Alpha sequences out of frame and shared by twins had excess low generation probability.

The table lists this clonotype with a few counts. Its antigen is as yet unknown. This sample also appeared in a second study, on T cells expressing NK-cell markers.

The chain employs TRBV5-1 and TRBJ2-1; 7 bases are a match to TRBD2. The sequence was obtained from a woman younger than 35 in good health. The source material was PBMCs. CDR3 bases: TGCGCCAGCAGCTTGTTTCTTGGGGGTGCGGGGGACCTGGACAATGAGCAGTTCTTC. Its protein is CASSLFLGGAGDLDNEQFF.